This passage covers 21 T cell receptor beta chains from one sample sequenced in a study of graft-versus-host responses after intestinal transplantation. Assay: immunoSEQ multiplex PCR; the TCRdb copy retains only in-frame clones and omits some. The table records approximately 9,000 clones, around 27% of them present only once. Sequenced here: alloreactive CD4+ T cells from a mixed lymphocyte reaction culture, sampled before intestinal transplant. The subset denotes: CFSE-low proliferating T cells sorted from roughly 6-day pre-transplant mixed lymphocyte reaction (GvH or HvG direction). The receptors were gathered from a human patient who received an intestinal transplant.

The chain carries TRBV2 and TRBJ2-5; 15 bases fit TRBD2. J lost 10 bases, V lost 2 bases, and 5 bases had no gene match. The CDR3 is made up of 15 amino acids. In germline, CDR1 is SNHLY, CDR2 FYNNEI. The CDR3 region is CASSEMGLAGGIQYF. CDR3 nucleotides: TGTGCCAGCAGTGAAATGGGACTAGCGGGAGGCATCCAGTACTTC.

V usage is TRBV5-5 and J usage is TRBJ2-7; 8 nucleotides align to TRBD2. The CDR3 is 13 amino acids. After removal of 2 bases from V and 3 bases from J, the junction contained 1 base not matched to a gene. Germline CDR1 is SGHKS and CDR2 is YYEKEE (reference sequence). The CDR3 nucleotides read TGTGCCAGCAGCTTCGGGGGGGACTACGAGCAGTACTTC. This sequence encodes CASSFGGDYEQYF.

This clone has more than one count but fewer than ten. This chain uses TRBV27 with TRBJ2-2; D ambiguous. Per the germline V gene, CDR1 is MNHEY and CDR2 is SMNVEV (reference sequence). The CDR3 has 12 residues. The ends were cut back, 2 bases at V and 6 bases at J, with 4 bases in the middle. CDR3 sequence reads: CASSLGPGELFF. The CDR3 nucleotides are TGTGCCAGCAGTTTAGGTCCCGGGGAGCTGTTTTTT.

The CDR3 nucleotides read TGTGCCAGCAGCTCCGGGACTTGGGCAGAGCAGTACTTC. It yields the protein CASSSGTWAEQYF. J is TRBJ2-5 and V is TRBV7-9; weak D call: TRBD2 (6 bases). V was pared by 4 bases and J by 11 bases, with 17 bases between. Germline CDR1 reads SEHNR; CDR2 reads FQNEAQ (reference sequence). The CDR3 is made up of 13 amino acids.

By share of the sample, this clone is medium-sized. The CDR3 loop reads CASSQDRISGRRSSYEQYF. As DNA, the CDR3 is TGTGCCAGCAGCCAAGATAGGATTAGCGGGAGGCGAAGCTCCTACGAGCAGTACTTC. The rearrangement joins TRBV4-2 to TRBJ2-7, with 10 bases that match TRBD2. This CDR3 is built from 19 residues. Trimming at V came to 0 bases and at J to 0 bases, leaving 11 bases not matched to a gene. Germline CDR1 and CDR2: LGHNA and YNFKEQ.

The chain uses TRBV6-5 and TRBJ2-7, with D perhaps matching TRBD2 (5 bases). The CDR3 is 11 residues long. Germline V gene data show CDR1 as MNHEY and CDR2 as SVGAGI. V lost 5 bases, J lost 3 bases, and 5 bases lay in between. DNA for the CDR3: TGTGCCAGCAGTGGAGGCTACGAGCAGTACTTC. This gives the protein CASSGGYEQYF.

By share of the sample, this clone is medium-sized. J is TRBJ2-7 and V is TRBV7-9; D is uncertain. CDR1 SEHNR and CDR2 FQNEAQ come from the germline V gene (reference sequence). The CDR3 is 12 residues long. V was clipped by 5 bases and J by 2 bases, with 7 bases between them. The CDR3 here is CASSQGPYEQYF. CDR3 DNA: TGTGCCAGCAGCCAAGGCCCCTACGAGCAGTACTTC.

For the CDR3, the DNA is TGTGCCAGCAGCTTAGGTTCGAGGACAGGGGAGGATGAAGCTTTCTTT. Translating gives CASSLGSRTGEDEAFF. The chain has TRBV7-2 and TRBJ1-1; TRBD1 aligns across 9 bases. The CDR3 contains 16 residues. CDR1 is SGHTA and CDR2 is FQGNSA in the germline V gene. Losses at the gene ends were 1 base for V and 7 bases for J; bases not matched to a gene: 10.

In its sample, this clone ranks as medium-sized (0.01 to 0.1%). CDR3 nucleotides: TGTGCCAGCAGTTTTCTATCAACTAATGAAAAACTGTTTTTT. Translation gives CASSFLSTNEKLFF. The chain combines TRBV6-6 with TRBJ1-4; D is ambiguous. From germline, CDR1 is MNHNY and CDR2 SVGAGI (reference sequence). V lost 4 bases and J 0 bases, leaving 6 bases between the germline ends. The CDR3 is made up of 14 amino acids.

CDR3 DNA sequence: TGTGCCAGTAGTGGGTGGGCATACACTGAAGCTTTCTTT. It translates to CASSGWAYTEAFF. V gene TRBV19 combines with J gene TRBJ1-1; D remains ambiguous. Between the trimmed V and J ends, which lost 5 bases and 3 bases, there was a span of 10 bases. From germline, CDR1 is LNHDA and CDR2 SQIVND (reference sequence). The CDR3 runs 13 residues.

A few counts support this clone. The V and J genes are TRBV7-8 and TRBJ1-5; no clear D gene. Germline V lookup: CDR1 SGHVS, CDR2 FQNEAQ. The CDR3 contains 16 residues. V was shortened by 3 bases and J by 6 bases, with 18 bases between the two germline ends. In DNA form, the CDR3 reads TGTGCCAGCAGCTTGTCCACAGACCTCGGTAGTCAGCCCCAGCATTTT. Amino acids: CASSLSTDLGSQPQHF.

The rearrangement links TRBV4-3 to TRBJ1-1, with unresolved D. The V gene's germline CDR1 is LGHNA and CDR2 YSLEER. Trimming removed 4 bases from V and 10 bases from J, with 13 bases in between. CDR3 size: 12 residues. The CDR3 reads CASSPQGLGAFF. CDR3 sequence (DNA): TGCGCCAGCAGCCCACAAGGGCTGGGAGCTTTCTTT.

In its sample, this clone was seen a few times. The V gene is TRBV9, the J gene TRBJ2-3; no definite D call. V was trimmed by 0 bases and J by 5 bases, leaving 10 bases between them. Per the germline V gene, CDR1 is SGDLS and CDR2 is YYNGEE. This CDR3 spans 14 amino acids. Here the CDR3 reads CASSVDTSGDTQYF. The CDR3 DNA reads TGTGCCAGCAGCGTAGACACAAGTGGAGATACGCAGTATTTT.

This rearrangement joins TRBV21-1 to TRBJ2-1; the D call of TRBD1 is as the table states it, not checked on the DNA. TRBV21-1 is a pseudogene. This CDR3 contains 15 residues. Here the CDR3 reads CASSKGWDSYNEQFF. As DNA, the CDR3 is TGTGCCAGCAGCAAAGGTTGGGACAGCTACAATGAGCAGTTCTTC.

The chain has TRBV4-1 and TRBJ2-3; D not certain. Deletions cut 1 base from V and 4 bases from J, with 12 bases between. Germline V CDR1 and CDR2: MGHRA, YSYEKL. The CDR3 length is 15 residues. CDR3 DNA: TGCGCCAGCAGCCAAGTATCCGAATCCCCAGATACGCAGTATTTT. Its protein is CASSQVSESPDTQYF.

In its sample, this clone is medium-sized (0.01 to 0.1%). This chain joins TRBV14 and TRBJ2-1; D ambiguous. Trimming removed 1 base from V and 4 bases from J, with 5 bases in between. The CDR3 loop spans 13 amino acids. CDR1 and CDR2 from the germline V gene are SGHDN and FVKESK. The CDR3 protein is CASSQVRYNEQFF. Written as DNA, the CDR3 is TGTGCCAGCAGCCAAGTTCGATACAATGAGCAGTTCTTC.

This clone was observed a few times. The V and J genes are TRBV2 and TRBJ2-7; no clear D gene. This CDR3 is built from 12 residues. Per germline, CDR1 SNHLY and CDR2 FYNNEI. V was pared by 6 bases and J by 4 bases, with 10 bases between. CDR3 DNA sequence: TGTGCCAGCAGCCATTCCGTTTACGAGCAGTACTTC. Translated: CASSHSVYEQYF.

In nucleotides, the CDR3 is TGCGCCAGCAGCCACCTGATGGGGGCGGAGCCCAACCCCTACGAGCAGTACTTC. It encodes CASSHLMGAEPNPYEQYF. The rearrangement uses TRBV4-1 and TRBJ2-7, with D possibly being TRBD1 (6 bases). The CDR3 has 18 residues. CDR1 and CDR2 from the germline V gene are MGHRA and YSYEKL. Trimming shortened V by 3 bases and J by 2 bases, and 23 bases separated the two germline ends.

CDR3 amino acids: CASSLANGRGYNEQFF. The CDR3 coding sequence is TGTGCCAGCAGCTTAGCGAACGGTCGGGGGTACAATGAGCAGTTCTTC. The chain links TRBV7-8 to TRBJ2-1, with a possible D match to TRBD2 (6 bases). The V and J ends lost 0 bases and 4 bases respectively, with 13 bases between them. The CDR3 is 16 residues long. Germline V gene sequence: CDR1 SGHVS, CDR2 FQNEAQ.

The table lists this clone with a few counts. Other DNA sequences of this sample code for an identical CDR3. The chain is built from TRBV7-6 and TRBJ2-7; D not certain. This CDR3 region has 16 residues. The V end was cut by 5 bases, the J end by 4 bases, with 21 bases between. Per germline, CDR1 SGHVS and CDR2 FNYEAQ. The CDR3 region is CASSPSPRKAAYEQYF. The CDR3 nucleotides read TGTGCCAGCAGCCCCTCCCCGAGAAAGGCGGCATACGAGCAGTACTTC.

This clone has only one observation. This sequence joins TRBV6-6 and TRBJ2-7, with 9 bases that match TRBD1. The V gene end was trimmed by 4 bases and the J gene end by 5 bases; junction bases not matched to a gene: 9. CDR1 and CDR2 from the germline V gene are MNHNY and SVGAGI (reference sequence). There are 15 residues in the CDR3. The CDR3 DNA is TGTGCCAGCAGTTTCGTGACAGGGGGAGGCGACGAGCAGTACTTC. It encodes CASSFVTGGGDEQYF.